This T cell receptor delta chain was sequenced for a study of gamma-delta chains in newborns, infants, children. Study as a whole: Innate gammadelta T cells reportedly expand polyclonally right after birth, driven by microbial exposure, per the title.

TCRdb re-called the reads through CATT. Altogether 4,800 or so delta-chain clones are present, 38% being singletons, with the ten largest covering about 14%. The trim removed 1 base at V and 8 bases at J, leaving 32 bases unmatched. The germline V gene has CDR1 TSWWSYY and CDR2 QGS. The CDR3 length is 23 residues. This clone has a handful of counts. This TCR came from a child who received the measles vaccine. Sequenced input: blood. The chain joins TRDV1 to TRDJ1; TRDD3 matches 9 bases. The CDR3 nucleotides are TGTGCTCTTGGGGAACGCCTAGGGCCAACTTCCTTGCCCCGCACCAGGACTGGGGGAAAACTCATCTTT. It translates to CALGERLGPTSLPRTRTGGKLIF.